Below, 14 T cell receptor beta chains from the same sample are listed, as sequenced in a study of CD8+ T cells in alopecia areata. The sequencing template was cDNA reverse transcribed from extracted RNA. The method was immunoSEQ multiplex PCR; TCRdb's version includes in-frame clones alone and lacks a portion of them. The table has around 190,000 clones, roughly 50% seen once. The material sequenced was CD8+ T cells sorted from blood. These receptors originate from a human donor in good health.

The chain joins TRBV6-6 to TRBJ1-1; D might be TRBD1 (6 bases). CDR1 and CDR2 (germline): MNHNY, SVGAGI (reference sequence). The CDR3 runs to 15 residues. Trimming removed 2 bases from V and 4 bases from J, with 14 bases in between. The CDR3 DNA is TGTGCCAGCAGTTACGGGGGCCCGGTCGGCACTGAAGCTTTCTTT. Its protein is CASSYGGPVGTEAFF.

The chain uses TRBV2 and TRBJ1-5; possibly TRBD1 for D (5 bases). Deletions cut 0 bases from V and 6 bases from J, with 9 bases between. The CDR3 loop spans 14 amino acids. Germline lookup yields CDR1 SNHLY and CDR2 FYNNEI. The DNA for the CDR3 is TGTGCCAGCAGTGAAGCATGGGGGTTTCAGCCCCAGCATTTT. It translates to CASSEAWGFQPQHF.

The rearrangement links TRBV4-1 to TRBJ2-1, with D possibly matching TRBD1 (5 bases). The CDR3 sequence is 17 residues long. Germline CDR1 reads MGHRA; CDR2 reads YSYEKL. Trimming pared 4 bases from V and 8 bases from J, leaving 24 bases between. CDR3 loop: CASSRPKGHPAGYEQFF. CDR3 bases: TGCGCCAGCAGCCGACCAAAGGGGCACCCTGCCGGCTATGAGCAGTTCTTC.

This clone was seen a handful of times. The chain links TRBV29-1 to TRBJ1-1; perhaps TRBD1 as D (6 bases). From germline, CDR1 is SQVTM and CDR2 ANQGSEA. The CDR3 length is 14 residues. With 7 bases removed from V and 7 bases from J, the gap between germline ends came to 22 bases. The CDR3 nucleotides are TGCAGCGCAACCGAGGGGGGGGCGCAGAATGAAGCTTTCTTT. Amino acids: CSATEGGAQNEAFF.

This chain joins TRBV9 and TRBJ2-5; D perhaps matches TRBD2 (5 bases). V was shortened by 0 bases and J by 5 bases, with 11 bases between the two germline ends. The germline gives CDR1 SGDLS, CDR2 YYNGEE. The CDR3 runs to 14 residues. The CDR3 region has the DNA TGTGCCAGCAGCGTAGACGGTAGCGTGGAGACCCAGTACTTC. It specifies CASSVDGSVETQYF.

This chain uses TRBV7-9 with TRBJ1-2; unclear D gene. Germline loops: CDR1 SEHNR, CDR2 FQNEAQ (reference sequence). The CDR3 totals 15 residues. V lost 5 bases and J lost 0, with 13 bases in between. For the CDR3, the DNA is TGTGCCAGCAGCCCACCCTCTTCAACTAACTATGGCTACACCTTC. Protein sequence: CASSPPSSTNYGYTF. Based on the CDR3 plus reference TRBV7-9 and TRBJ1-2, the full variable domain is DTGVSQNPRHKITKRGQNVTFRCDPISEHNRLYWYRQTLGQGPEFLTYFQNEAQLEKSRLLSDRFSAERPKGSFSTLEIQRTEQGDSAMYLCASSPPSSTNYGYTFGSGTRLTVV.

V gene TRBV30 combines with J gene TRBJ1-2; perhaps TRBD1 as D (5 bases). The CDR3 totals 14 residues. V was pared by 3 bases and J by 3 bases, with 14 bases between. Germline V gene lookup returns CDR1 GTSNPN and CDR2 SVGIG (reference sequence). The CDR3 here is CAWSFQGRDYGYTF. DNA for the CDR3: TGTGCCTGGAGCTTCCAGGGTCGGGACTATGGCTACACCTTC.

This clone has only a few counts. The rearrangement links TRBV4-1 to TRBJ2-2; no definite D call. V lost 3 bases, J lost 3 bases, and 2 bases lay in between. The CDR3 is 12 amino acids. Germline values: CDR1 MGHRA, CDR2 YSYEKL. CDR3 amino acids: CASSQDTGELFF. The CDR3, as DNA: TGCGCCAGCAGCCAGGACACCGGGGAGCTGTTTTTT.

The chain combines TRBV7-6 with TRBJ2-1; TRBD2 matches 8 bases. Germline V CDR1 and CDR2: SGHVS, FNYEAQ. The CDR3 spans 12 residues. V shed 6 bases, J shed 5 bases, and the junction held 0 bases outside the gene matches. The CDR3 region has the DNA TGTGCCAGCAGTAGCGGGGACAATGAGCAGTTCTTC. It yields the protein CASSSGDNEQFF.

This clone has only a few counts. This chain links TRBV9 with TRBJ2-7, with 10 bases matching TRBD1. With V trimmed by 4 bases and J by 5 bases, 12 bases remained unmatched. Per germline, CDR1 SGDLS and CDR2 YYNGEE. CDR3 length: 16 residues. CDR3 nucleotides: TGTGCCAGCAGCTCCAACCGGGACAGGGGTTCCCACGAGCAGTACTTC. As protein: CASSSNRDRGSHEQYF.

For the CDR3, the DNA is TGTGCCAGCACCGGGACTAGCCTCCATGAGCAGTTCTTC. Translating gives CASTGTSLHEQFF. This sequence joins TRBV6-5 and TRBJ2-1; 9 bases align to TRBD2. Germline V lookup: CDR1 MNHEY, CDR2 SVGAGI. This CDR3 region has 13 residues. Trimming took 7 bases from V and 8 from J; bases not matched to a gene: 6.

The chain employs TRBV4-1 and TRBJ2-1; no firm D call. The V gene lost 4 bases and the J gene lost 6 bases, with 10 bases spanning the gap. Germline CDR1 MGHRA, CDR2 YSYEKL. This CDR3 has 13 residues. CDR3 in amino acids: CASSPGRLNEQFF. DNA of the CDR3: TGCGCCAGCAGCCCCGGACGGCTCAATGAGCAGTTCTTC.

This chain connects TRBV30 to TRBJ2-5; D is unresolved. The germline V gene encodes CDR1 GTSNPN and CDR2 SVGIG (reference sequence). The length of the CDR3 is 12 residues. Trimming took 0 bases from V and 3 from J, leaving 5 bases between them. Written as DNA, the CDR3 is TGTGCCTGGAGTGTAGAAGAAGAGACCCAGTACTTC. This sequence encodes CAWSVEEETQYF. The full variable domain, in which reference TRBV30 and TRBJ2-5 provide the parts outside the CDR3, is SQTIHQWPATLVQPVGSPLSLECTVEGTSNPNLYWYRQAAGRGLQLLFYSVGIGQISSEVPQNLSASRPQDRQFILSSKKLLLSDSGFYLCAWSVEEETQYFGPGTRLLVL.

This clone turned up a few times. The rearrangement links TRBV14 to TRBJ2-7; D not certain. This CDR3 spans 15 amino acids. CDR1 is SGHDN and CDR2 is FVKESK in the germline V gene. Trimming took off 2 bases at V and 2 bases at J, with 13 bases between the two ends. CDR3 DNA: TGTGCCAGCAGCCAATTTGGTGCCGGCACCTACGAGCAGTACTTC. It specifies CASSQFGAGTYEQYF.